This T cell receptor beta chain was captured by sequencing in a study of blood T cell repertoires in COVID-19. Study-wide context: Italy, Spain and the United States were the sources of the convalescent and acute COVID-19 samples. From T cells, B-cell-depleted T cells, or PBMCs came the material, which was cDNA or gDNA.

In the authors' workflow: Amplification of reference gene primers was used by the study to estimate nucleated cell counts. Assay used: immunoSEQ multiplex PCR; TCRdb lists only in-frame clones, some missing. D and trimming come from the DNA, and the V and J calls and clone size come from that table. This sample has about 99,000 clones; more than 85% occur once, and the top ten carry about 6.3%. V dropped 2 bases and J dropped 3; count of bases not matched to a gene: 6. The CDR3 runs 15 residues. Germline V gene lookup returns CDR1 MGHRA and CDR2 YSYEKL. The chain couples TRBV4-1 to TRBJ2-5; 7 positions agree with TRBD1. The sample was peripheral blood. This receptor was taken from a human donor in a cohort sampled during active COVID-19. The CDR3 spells CASSQSGTVKETQYF. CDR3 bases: TGCGCCAGCAGCCAATCCGGGACAGTGAAAGAGACCCAGTACTTC.